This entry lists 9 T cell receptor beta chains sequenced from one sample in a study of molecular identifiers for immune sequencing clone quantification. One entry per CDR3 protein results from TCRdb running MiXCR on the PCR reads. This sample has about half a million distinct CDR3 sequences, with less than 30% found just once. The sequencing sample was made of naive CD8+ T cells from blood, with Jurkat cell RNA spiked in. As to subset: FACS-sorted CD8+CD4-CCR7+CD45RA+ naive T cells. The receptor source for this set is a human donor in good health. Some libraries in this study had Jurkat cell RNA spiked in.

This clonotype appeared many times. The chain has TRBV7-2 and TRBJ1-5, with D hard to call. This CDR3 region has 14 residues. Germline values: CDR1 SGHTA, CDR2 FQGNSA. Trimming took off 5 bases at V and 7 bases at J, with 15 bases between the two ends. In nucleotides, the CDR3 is TGTGCCAGCAGCCCGTCGTTGGGTATCCAGCCCCAGCATTTT. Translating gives CASSPSLGIQPQHF.

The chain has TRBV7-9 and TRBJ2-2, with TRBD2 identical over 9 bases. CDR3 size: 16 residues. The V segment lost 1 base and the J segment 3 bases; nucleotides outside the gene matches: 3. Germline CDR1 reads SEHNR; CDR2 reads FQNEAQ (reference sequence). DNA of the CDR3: TGTGCCAGCAGCTTAGACCCTAGCGGGGACACCGGGGAGCTGTTTTTT. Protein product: CASSLDPSGDTGELFF.

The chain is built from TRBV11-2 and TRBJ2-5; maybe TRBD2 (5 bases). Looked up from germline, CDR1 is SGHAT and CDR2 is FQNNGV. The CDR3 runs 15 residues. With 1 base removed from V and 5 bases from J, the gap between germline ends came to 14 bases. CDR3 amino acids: CASSLGAGGRETQYF. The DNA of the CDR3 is TGTGCCAGCAGCTTAGGGGCAGGCGGGCGGGAGACCCAGTACTTC. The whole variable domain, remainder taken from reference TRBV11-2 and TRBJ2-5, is EAGVAQSPRYKIIEKRQSVAFWCNPISGHATLYWYQQILGQGPKLLIQFQNNGVVDDSQLPKDRFSAERLKGVDSTLKIQPAKLEDSAVYLCASSLGAGGRETQYFGPGTRLLVL.

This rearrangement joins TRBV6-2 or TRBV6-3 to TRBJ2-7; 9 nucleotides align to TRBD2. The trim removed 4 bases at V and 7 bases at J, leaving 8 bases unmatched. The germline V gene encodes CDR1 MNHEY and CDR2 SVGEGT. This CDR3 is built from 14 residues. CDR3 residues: CASSFPGLAVEQYF. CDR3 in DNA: TGTGCCAGCAGTTTTCCGGGACTAGCAGTTGAGCAGTACTTC.

CDR3 bases: TGTGCCAGCAGTTGGACTAGCGGGAGCAGAGACACAGATACGCAGTATTTT. Its protein is CASSWTSGSRDTDTQYF. The chain recombines TRBV27 with TRBJ2-3; 13 bases align to TRBD2. With 4 bases clipped from V and 2 bases from J, the junction kept 6 bases outside the gene matches. Germline V gene sequence: CDR1 MNHEY, CDR2 SMNVEV (reference sequence). This CDR3 comprises 17 residues.

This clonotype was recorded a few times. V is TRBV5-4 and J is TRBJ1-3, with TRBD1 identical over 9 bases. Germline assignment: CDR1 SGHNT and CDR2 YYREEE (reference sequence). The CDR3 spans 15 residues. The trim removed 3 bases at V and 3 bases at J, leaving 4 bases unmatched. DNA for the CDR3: TGTGCCAGCAGCTCTGGGACAGGGTTTGGAAACACCATATATTTT. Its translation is CASSSGTGFGNTIYF.

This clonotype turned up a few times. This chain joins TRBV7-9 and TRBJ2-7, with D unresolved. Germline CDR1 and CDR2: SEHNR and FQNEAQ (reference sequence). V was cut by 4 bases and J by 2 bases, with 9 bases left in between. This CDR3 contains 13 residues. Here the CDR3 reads CASSSPMTYEQYF. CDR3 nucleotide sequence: TGTGCCAGCAGCTCCCCGATGACCTACGAGCAGTACTTC.

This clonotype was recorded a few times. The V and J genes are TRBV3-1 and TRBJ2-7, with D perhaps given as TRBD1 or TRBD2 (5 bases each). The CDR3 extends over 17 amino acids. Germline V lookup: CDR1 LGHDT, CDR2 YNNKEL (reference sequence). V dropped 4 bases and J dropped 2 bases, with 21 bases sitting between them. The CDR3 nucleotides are TGTGCCAGCAGCCCAGCCGTGGTGACGGGGCTTGCCTACGAGCAGTACTTC. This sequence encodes CASSPAVVTGLAYEQYF.

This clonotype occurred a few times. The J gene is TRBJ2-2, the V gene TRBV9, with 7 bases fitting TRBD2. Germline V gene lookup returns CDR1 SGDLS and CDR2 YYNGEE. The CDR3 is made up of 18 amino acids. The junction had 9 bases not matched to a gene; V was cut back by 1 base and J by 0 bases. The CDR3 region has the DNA TGTGCCAGCAGCGTAAAACAGCGGGGCCATGCGAACACCGGGGAGCTGTTTTTT. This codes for CASSVKQRGHANTGELFF.